This is a list of T cell receptor beta chains from one sample in a study of Graves' ophthalmopathy and Graves' hyperthyroidism. TCRdb passed the multiplex PCR reads through MiXCR, listing each CDR3 protein once. The sample yields about 1.1 million distinct CDR3 sequences, about 38% seen once. The sequenced material came from peripheral blood or thyroid tissue (not recorded which). Source of these receptors: an adult man with Graves' hyperthyroidism. The CDR3 runs from the conserved cysteine through the conserved F or W. D genes are given only for firm matches. Some rows mark clone size as missing; the rest say once, few, many or name a class of expanded clone.

>-|once|TRBV15|TRBJ2-5
TGTGCCACCAGCAGAGACGGGGACTTCGAGACCCAGTACTTC
CATSRDGDFETQYF
>-|few|TRBV11-2|TRBJ1-3
TGTGCCAGCAGCCGCACCGTAGGGGTCGGAAACACCATATATTTT
CASSRTVGVGNTIYF
>TRBD1|many|TRBV6-6|TRBJ1-4
TGTGCCACCGGGACAGGGAGGTTGGAAAAACTGTTTTTT
CATGTGRLEKLFF
>-|-|TRBV5-1|TRBJ2-7
TGCGCCAGCAGTCGGGATGGACAGTTCTCCGAGCAGTACTTC
CASSRDGQFSEQYF
>TRBD2|-|TRBV10-3|TRBJ2-5
TGTGCCTCGGAGGGAGCGGGGGGGGAGACCCAGTACTTC
CASEGAGGETQYF
>-|few|TRBV6-2/TRBV6-3|TRBJ2-7
TGTGCCAGCAGTTCAGGGATACAGCAGTACTTC
CASSSGIQQYF
>TRBD2|-|TRBV12-3/TRBV12-4|TRBJ2-6
TGTGCCAGCAGTTTCCTTAGCGGGGGGAAATCTGGGGCCAACGTCCTGACTTTC
CASSFLSGGKSGANVLTF
>-|-|TRBV12-3/TRBV12-4|TRBJ1-4
TGTGCCAGCAGTTTAGGCCGGATCCGGGAACTGTTTTTT
CASSLGRIRELFF
>-|-|TRBV2|TRBJ1-2
TGTGCCAGCAGTGAAGCGAGCGGGGGCTTGGACTATGGCTACACCTTC
CASSEASGGLDYGYTF
>-|once|TRBV10-3|TRBJ2-5
TGTGCCTCCGCGTTGACTGCCCAAGAGACCCAGTACTTC
CASALTAQETQYF
>TRBD2|-|TRBV25-1|TRBJ2-7
TGTGCCAGCGTTGGGGGGGGAGGGAGCTACGAGCAGTACTTC
CASVGGGGSYEQYF
>-|-|TRBV2|TRBJ2-7
TGTGCCAGCAGTTGTACAGGGTCCTACGAGCAGTACTTC
CASSCTGSYEQYF
>TRBD2|-|TRBV7-9|TRBJ2-7
TGTGCCAGCAGCTTAGCGGAGGGACTAGCGGGGGCCGGCTACGAGCAGTACTTC
CASSLAEGLAGAGYEQYF
>-|few|TRBV6-5|TRBJ2-5
TGTGCCACAAGACAGGCGATTAGGGCACAAGAGACCCAGTACTTC
CATRQAIRAQETQYF
>-|few|TRBV7-3|TRBJ2-7
TGTGCCAGCAGCCCAACAAAGGCGACTGCGGGCATCATGGGCTCCTACGAGCAGTACTTC
CASSPTKATAGIMGSYEQYF
>-|-|TRBV29-1|TRBJ1-3
TGCAGCGTTGAAGAGGGGGTTTCGGGAAACACCATGTATTTT
CSVEEGVSGNTMYF
>-|many|TRBV19|TRBJ1-5
TGTGCCAGTAGTGTGACAGTTTCCAGCAATCAGCCCCAGCATTTT
CASSVTVSSNQPQHF
>-|few|TRBV10-2|TRBJ2-5
TGCGCCAGCAGGAGGGAGAAAGAGACCCAGTACTTC
CASRREKETQYF
>TRBD2|-|TRBV20-1|TRBJ2-7
TGCAGTGCCCGACGGGGCGGGGGGGGCTCCTACGAGCAGTACTTC
CSARRGGGGSYEQYF
>-|-|TRBV24-1|TRBJ1-2
TGTGCCGGCACCCGGGTCCTCAACTATGGCTACACCTTC
CAGTRVLNYGYTF
>-|many|TRBV7-8|TRBJ1-6
TGTGCCAGCAGCTTACCGGATTATAATTCACCCCTCCACTTT
CASSLPDYNSPLHF
>TRBD1|-|TRBV10-3|TRBJ2-7
TGTGCCATCAGTGACTCCAAAATCGGGACAGAACCCATCTACGAGCAGTACTTC
CAISDSKIGTEPIYEQYF
>TRBD1|few|TRBV19|TRBJ1-1
TGTGCCAGTAGTAGGACCGGGACAGGGGATCTCCTGAACACTGAAGCTTTCTTT
CASSRTGTGDLLNTEAFF
>TRBD1|-|TRBV7-9|TRBJ2-5
TGTGCCAGCGGACAGGGGGCCCAAGTGACCCAGTACTTC
CASGQGAQVTQYF
>-|many|TRBV2|TRBJ1-1
TGTGCCAGCAGGGTCCTGGACAGTTACACTGAAGCTTTCTTT
CASRVLDSYTEAFF
>-|-|TRBV3-1|TRBJ2-7
TGTGCCAGCAGCCGCAGATCCCGAGATAGGGCCTCCTACGAGCAGTACTTC
CASSRRSRDRASYEQYF
>-|many|TRBV5-6|TRBJ2-5
TGTGCCAGCAGCTTATCCCAGACCCAGTACTTC
CASSLSQTQYF
>TRBD1|-|TRBV12-3/TRBV12-4|TRBJ1-2
TGTGCCAGCAATCCGGGACAGGGGTATGGCTACACCTTC
CASNPGQGYGYTF
>-|-|TRBV25-1|TRBJ2-7
TGTGCCAGCAGTGACTTAACGGACGAGCAGTACTTC
CASSDLTDEQYF
>-|many|TRBV7-9|TRBJ2-2
TGTTATTTCGGTAACACCGGGGAGCTGTTTTTT
CYFGNTGELFF
>-|-|TRBV10-3|TRBJ1-1
TGTGCCATCAGTGATGTACAGGGGAACACTGAAGCTTTCTTT
CAISDVQGNTEAFF
>TRBD1|few|TRBV12-3/TRBV12-4|TRBJ1-4
TGTGCCAGCAGTTCCAACAGGGGACCGGGAAAACTGTTTTTT
CASSSNRGPGKLFF
>-|-|TRBV4-3|TRBJ1-2
TGCGCCAGCAGCCAAGTCAGGGCAGGAAGCTATGGCTACACCTTC
CASSQVRAGSYGYTF
>-|-|TRBV29-1|TRBJ1-4
TGCAGCGTCACTCCGGGGGCTAATGAAAAACTGTTTTTT
CSVTPGANEKLFF
>-|many|TRBV7-2|TRBJ1-2
TGTGCCAGCAGCTCAGGGACGGTGCTTTATGGCTACACCTTC
CASSSGTVLYGYTF
>TRBD1|-|TRBV5-1|TRBJ2-7
TGCGCCAGCAGCCTTGACAGGGGGCGCGGCTACGAGCAGTGCTTC
CASSLDRGRGYEQCF
>TRBD1|-|TRBV7-2|TRBJ2-5
TGTGCCAGCAGCCAAAACCAGGGGGACCAAGAGACCCAGTACTTC
CASSQNQGDQETQYF
>-|-|TRBV7-9|TRBJ2-7
TGTGCCAGCAGTTTGGCCCCGGGACTTATCCCCTACGAGCAGTACTTC
CASSLAPGLIPYEQYF
>-|once|TRBV10-3|TRBJ1-2
TGTGCCATCAGTGATGAAGACAGAACTAACTATGGCTACACCTTC
CAISDEDRTNYGYTF
>-|-|TRBV19|TRBJ1-3
TGTGCCAGCAGTTATCATACAAGCTCTGGAAACACCATATATTTT
CASSYHTSSGNTIYF
>-|many|TRBV9|TRBJ1-2
TGTGCCAGCAGCGGGGTAGCGGTTTCTGGCTACACCTTC
CASSGVAVSGYTF
>-|few|TRBV7-2|TRBJ2-7
TGTGCCAGCAGAAGGGCAACAGTCCCCTCGCCCTACGAGCAGTACTTC
CASRRATVPSPYEQYF
>-|-|TRBV29-1|TRBJ2-7
TGCAGCGCCCTAGGGGCTGCGCGGTACTTC
CSALGAARYF